One and the same sample provided the 28 T cell receptor beta chains below, sequenced in a study of early T cells in non-severe SARS-CoV-2 infection. TCRdb passed the 5' RACE reads through MiXCR, listing each CDR3 protein once. Of tens of thousands of distinct CDR3 sequences in the sample, roughly 9.1% were seen once. The sequencing used whole blood, collected at baseline. The receptor set was obtained from an adult who was a healthcare worker with PCR-confirmed SARS-CoV-2 infection or an uninfected control (not recorded which).

This clonotype was counted between two and nine times. This chain connects TRBV5-6 to TRBJ2-7; perhaps D is TRBD1 or TRBD2 (5 bases each). Deletions cut 3 bases from V and 0 bases from J, with 13 bases between. The CDR3 loop spans 15 amino acids. CDR1 SGHDT and CDR2 YYEEEE come from the germline V gene. CDR3 coding DNA: TGTGCCAGCAGCTGGGGCTCGGGGTCCTCCTACGAGCAGTACTTC. Translated, it gives CASSWGSGSSYEQYF. Filled out from reference TRBV5-6 and TRBJ2-7, the complete variable domain reads DAGVTQSPTHLIKTRGQQVTLRCSPKSGHDTVSWYQQALGQGPQFIFQYYEEEERQRGNFPDRFSGHQFPNYSSELNVNALLLGDSALYLCASSWGSGSSYEQYFGPGTRLTVT.

This chain uses TRBV30 with TRBJ1-1, with D tentatively TRBD1 (5 bases). The V and J ends lost 7 bases and 0 bases respectively, with 15 bases between them. CDR1 is GTSNPN and CDR2 is SVGIG in the germline V gene (reference sequence). The CDR3 extends over 14 amino acids. This CDR3 is CAYSRVGLNTEAFF. CDR3 in DNA: TGTGCCTATTCCAGGGTCGGATTGAACACTGAAGCTTTCTTT.

This clonotype was recorded many times. The rearrangement uses TRBV9 and TRBJ2-3; the match to TRBD2 covers 11 bases. The CDR3 runs 15 residues. Germline V gene data show CDR1 as SGDLS and CDR2 as YYNGEE. Trimming removed 3 bases from V and 4 bases from J; junction bases left unmatched: 4. The CDR3 nucleotides read TGTGCCAGCAGCGCCCGACTAGCGGGGCCAGATACGCAGTATTTT. It yields the protein CASSARLAGPDTQYF.

The chain joins TRBV2 to TRBJ1-6, with D hard to call. CDR1 is SNHLY and CDR2 is FYNNEI in the germline V gene. Between the trimmed V and J ends, which lost 8 bases and 8 bases, there was a span of 19 bases. This CDR3 comprises 15 residues. The CDR3 is CASSLRAPGDSPLHF. CDR3 coding DNA: TGTGCCAGCTCCCTCCGAGCACCCGGGGATTCACCCCTCCACTTT.

This clonotype occurred a few times. The chain has TRBV2 and TRBJ2-3, with 7 bases fitting TRBD1. V lost 5 bases, J lost 3 bases, and 17 bases stayed unmatched. Germline V CDR1 and CDR2: SNHLY, FYNNEI. The CDR3 length is 18 residues. This chain's CDR3 is CASSLARTGRLVTDTQYF. DNA for the CDR3: TGTGCCAGCAGTTTAGCCCGGACAGGTCGTTTGGTGACAGATACGCAGTATTTT.

This clonotype was detected a few times. The chain is built from TRBV19 and TRBJ2-1, with TRBD2 matching over 8 bases. CDR3 length: 15 residues. V lost 4 bases to trimming and J lost 3 bases; unmatched junction nucleotides: 5. The germline CDR1 and CDR2 sequences are LNHDA and SQIVND (reference sequence). CDR3 bases: TGTGCCAGTAGTAATGCGGGGGGTGTCTACAATGAGCAGTTCTTC. Protein product: CASSNAGGVYNEQFF.

This chain joins TRBV7-9 and TRBJ1-1; D is possibly TRBD1 (5 bases). The germline gives CDR1 SEHNR, CDR2 FQNEAQ (reference sequence). Deletions cut 5 bases from V and 2 bases from J, with 15 bases between. The CDR3 sequence is 15 residues long. The CDR3 is CASSHPATVNTEAFF. The CDR3 DNA reads TGTGCCAGCAGCCACCCTGCGACAGTAAACACTGAAGCTTTCTTT.

This clonotype occurred many times. The V gene is TRBV27, the J gene TRBJ1-2; D might be TRBD1 (5 bases). Germline CDR1 and CDR2: MNHEY and SMNVEV (reference sequence). The length of the CDR3 is 14 residues. Trimming cost V 5 bases and J 8 bases, with 18 bases left between them. The CDR3 spells CASSTPGRAGGYTF. The CDR3, as DNA: TGTGCCAGCAGTACCCCAGGGAGAGCAGGGGGCTACACCTTC.

This clonotype appeared many times. The chain is built from TRBV13 and TRBJ2-7; D is possibly TRBD1 or TRBD2 (5 bases each). Germline V lookup: CDR1 PRHDT, CDR2 FYEKMQ (reference sequence). This CDR3 is built from 14 residues. Deletions cut 4 bases from V and 3 bases from J, with 13 bases between. The CDR3 bases are TGTGCCAGCAGCTCCCGCGAGGGGCTCTACGAGCAGTACTTC. This encodes CASSSREGLYEQYF.

This clonotype has only a few counts. The gene calls are TRBV2 and TRBJ2-7; no reliable D call. Deletions cut 4 bases from V and 2 bases from J, with 6 bases between. Germline V gene data show CDR1 as SNHLY and CDR2 as FYNNEI. The CDR3 covers 12 residues. For the CDR3, the DNA is TGTGCCAGCAGTGTCGGGCCCTACGAGCAGTACTTC. Amino acid sequence: CASSVGPYEQYF.

The CDR3 loop is CASSRQAGGTGELFF. DNA for the CDR3: TGCGCCAGCAGCCGACAGGCAGGAGGGACCGGGGAGCTGTTTTTT. V usage is TRBV5-1 and J usage is TRBJ2-2; D may match TRBD1 or TRBD2 (6 bases each). This CDR3 is built from 15 residues. V was clipped by 4 bases and J by 5 bases, with 15 bases between them. Per the germline V gene, CDR1 is SGHRS and CDR2 is YFSETQ.

There are many counts of this clonotype. The chain is built from TRBV5-1 and TRBJ2-7; perhaps TRBD1 as D (6 bases). The germline V gene encodes CDR1 SGHRS and CDR2 YFSETQ. The CDR3 runs to 13 residues. V was shortened by 3 bases and J by 2 bases, with 9 bases between the two germline ends. CDR3 amino acids: CASSWDTTYEQYF. The CDR3 DNA sequence: TGCGCCAGCAGCTGGGACACCACCTACGAGCAGTACTTC.

This clonotype was picked up a small number of times. The V gene is TRBV12-3 or TRBV12-4, the J gene TRBJ1-1; 9 positions agree with TRBD1. The junction had 7 bases not matched to a gene; V was cut back by 3 bases and J by 5 bases. The CDR3 loop spans 15 amino acids. CDR3: CASSFSQGAGTEAFF. The CDR3 DNA is TGTGCCAGCAGTTTTTCACAGGGGGCTGGGACTGAAGCTTTCTTT.

This clonotype was detected only a few times. This chain connects TRBV7-3 to TRBJ2-3, with 8 bases fitting TRBD2. V lost 4 bases and J lost 1; bases outside the gene matches: 7. The germline gives CDR1 SGHTA, CDR2 FQGTGA. This CDR3 is 16 amino acids long. The CDR3 sequence is CASSSQAGARTDTQYF. In DNA form, the CDR3 reads TGTGCCAGCAGCTCCCAAGCGGGGGCCCGCACAGATACGCAGTATTTT.

V usage is TRBV12-3 or TRBV12-4 and J usage is TRBJ2-3, with D perhaps TRBD1 or TRBD2 (5 bases each). This CDR3 contains 12 residues. V was shortened by 6 bases and J by 10 bases, with 14 bases between the two germline ends. CDR3 amino acids: CASSPGTGSQYF. DNA of the CDR3: TGTGCCAGCAGCCCGGGGACCGGATCGCAGTATTTT.

The chain uses TRBV12-3 or TRBV12-4 and TRBJ1-3; possible D gene TRBD1, 5 bases. The CDR3 runs to 12 residues. V shed 6 bases and J shed 4 bases, with 7 bases lying between them. The CDR3 DNA reads as TGTGCCAGCAGCAGGGACGGAAACACCATATATTTT. Its protein product is CASSRDGNTIYF.

This clonotype appeared a few times. The J gene is TRBJ1-5, the V gene TRBV12-3 or TRBV12-4; D remains ambiguous. V was trimmed by 1 base and J by 1 base, leaving 5 bases between them. The CDR3 loop spans 14 amino acids. CDR3: CASSLDTSNQPQHF. The CDR3 coding sequence is TGTGCCAGCAGTTTAGATACAAGCAATCAGCCCCAGCATTTT.

This clonotype was counted at least ten times. The rearrangement uses TRBV4-3 and TRBJ2-6; the D is unclear. The germline V gene encodes CDR1 LGHNA and CDR2 YSLEER. This CDR3 has 15 residues. The V end was cut by 3 bases, the J end by 1 base, with 7 bases between. This chain's CDR3 is CASSHVGSGANVLTF. The CDR3 bases are TGCGCCAGCAGCCATGTTGGGTCTGGGGCCAACGTCCTGACTTTC.

This chain joins TRBV18 and TRBJ2-1; 10 bases agree with TRBD1. The CDR3 is made up of 22 amino acids. Trimming took 3 bases from V and 0 from J; bases not matched to a gene: 20. Germline V gene data show CDR1 as KGHSH and CDR2 as LQKENI. The CDR3 DNA reads as TGTGCCAGCTCACCTCTTGGGACCGGGACAGGGGTCCTAAGGAGCTCCTACAATGAGCAGTTCTTC. Its protein product is CASSPLGTGTGVLRSSYNEQFF.

The chain carries TRBV11-2 and TRBJ1-1; D is ambiguous. Germline CDR1 reads SGHAT; CDR2 reads FQNNGV. This CDR3 region has 16 residues. V was shortened by 5 bases and J by 4 bases, with 20 bases between the two germline ends. CDR3 protein: CASSPRRELASTEAFF. DNA of the CDR3: TGTGCCAGCAGCCCGAGGCGAGAGCTGGCGAGCACTGAAGCTTTCTTT. Combining the CDR3 with reference TRBV11-2 and TRBJ1-1 gives the whole variable domain EAGVAQSPRYKIIEKRQSVAFWCNPISGHATLYWYQQILGQGPKLLIQFQNNGVVDDSQLPKDRFSAERLKGVDSTLKIQPAKLEDSAVYLCASSPRRELASTEAFFGQGTRLTVV.

The J gene is TRBJ2-5, the V gene TRBV6-2 or TRBV6-3; D may be TRBD1 (6 bases). Germline CDR1 and CDR2: MNHEY and SVGEGT. Trimming pared 7 bases from V and 2 bases from J, leaving 20 bases between. This CDR3 is built from 16 residues. CDR3 sequence: CASTYTPGQIQETQYF. The CDR3 DNA sequence: TGTGCCAGCACCTACACACCGGGACAAATTCAAGAGACCCAGTACTTC.

There are a few counts of this clonotype. The genes are TRBV12-3 or TRBV12-4 and TRBJ1-3, with D uncertain. This CDR3 comprises 17 residues. V was cut by 2 bases and J by 0 bases, with 14 bases left in between. The DNA for the CDR3 is TGTGCCAGCAGTTTAATTGTAGGGATGGTCTCTGGAAACACCATATATTTT. This gives the protein CASSLIVGMVSGNTIYF.

This clonotype was observed a handful of times. This chain connects TRBV29-1 to TRBJ2-3; D call uncertain. CDR1 is SQVTM and CDR2 is ANQGSEA in the germline V gene. The CDR3 is 14 residues long. Deletions cut 7 bases from V and 2 bases from J, with 16 bases between. The CDR3 region is CSGSALPNTDTQYF. The CDR3, as DNA: TGCAGCGGATCCGCACTGCCTAACACAGATACGCAGTATTTT.

This clonotype was seen a handful of times. This chain connects TRBV5-1 to TRBJ2-5; the D gene is possibly TRBD1 (6 bases). Trimming shortened V by 4 bases and J by 0 bases, and 13 bases separated the two germline ends. Germline-derived CDR1 and CDR2 are SGHRS and YFSETQ. The CDR3 has 15 residues. The CDR3 here is CASSAQGQNQETQYF. The CDR3 DNA reads as TGCGCCAGCAGCGCGCAAGGACAGAACCAAGAGACCCAGTACTTC.

The sample holds a few counts of this clonotype. J is TRBJ2-3 and V is TRBV2; D is possibly TRBD2 (5 bases). With 3 bases removed from V and 5 bases from J, the gap between germline ends came to 6 bases. The CDR3 extends over 12 amino acids. Germline V CDR1 and CDR2: SNHLY, FYNNEI. Here the CDR3 DNA reads TGTGCCAGCAGTGAGACTAAAGATACGCAGTATTTT. It is translated as CASSETKDTQYF.

The chain couples TRBV7-2 to TRBJ1-5, with D perhaps matching TRBD1 (6 bases). The CDR3 sequence is 15 residues long. The germline V and J ends were trimmed by 5 bases and 1 base, with 12 bases remaining between them. Germline loops: CDR1 SGHTA, CDR2 FQGNSA. This CDR3 is CASSLPGTSNQPQHF. The CDR3 DNA reads as TGTGCCAGCAGCCTCCCCGGGACAAGCAATCAGCCCCAGCATTTT.

This clonotype turned up a few times. The junction departs from germline at one end; a sequencing error may be responsible. J is TRBJ1-1 and V is TRBV7-9; no firm D call. Germline CDR1 is SEHNR and CDR2 is FQNEAQ (reference sequence). This CDR3 has 16 amino acids. This CDR3 reads CASSLVGLLLKTEAFF. CDR3 coding DNA: TGTGCCAGCAGCTTAGTCGGCCTTCTGCTGAAGACTGAAGCTTTCTTT.

This clonotype showed up just a few times. The V gene is TRBV29-1, the J gene TRBJ2-5, with TRBD1 matching 7 bases. Germline V gives CDR1 SQVTM, CDR2 ANQGSEA. This CDR3 is 12 amino acids long. The trim removed 4 bases at V and 3 bases at J, leaving 2 bases unmatched. The DNA of the CDR3 is TGCAGCGTTGCAACAGGGGAAGAGACCCAGTACTTC. It is translated as CSVATGEETQYF.